Listed below are T cell receptor beta chains from one sample, sequenced in a study of cytomegalovirus exposure and HLA in healthy donors. Assay used: immunoSEQ multiplex PCR; TCRdb lists only in-frame clones, some missing. The sample includes 150,000 to 200,000 clones, around 80% seen only once; the top ten take around 3.5%. Sequences were obtained from PBMCs. All receptors come from a woman in her fifties or sixties in good health and CMV-seropositive. Both conserved end residues are part of each CDR3. Each record gives: J gene, D gene, clone size, V gene, CDR3 protein, CDR3 DNA. A D gene is named only where the DNA matches it firmly. The size entry is marked missing in some rows and otherwise reads once, few, many or a size class.

TRBJ1-4 TRBD1 - TRBV6-5 CASRHGTGGEKLFF TGTGCCAGCAGACACGGGACAGGAGGTGAAAAACTGTTTTTT
TRBJ2-1 - - TRBV7-9 CASSLGYNLYNEQFF TGTGCCAGCAGCTTAGGTTACAACCTCTACAATGAGCAGTTCTTC
TRBJ2-2 TRBD2 - TRBV19 CASSIRLAQDTGELFF TGTGCCAGTAGTATCCGACTAGCGCAGGACACCGGGGAGCTGTTTTTT
TRBJ2-1 TRBD2 few TRBV29-1 CSARASGSSEQFF TGCAGCGCAAGGGCTAGCGGGAGTAGTGAGCAGTTCTTC
TRBJ1-2 TRBD1 - TRBV5-1 CASSLGLLGTAGVNYGHTF TGCGCCAGCAGCTTGGGGCTCCTCGGGACAGCTGGAGTTAACTATGGCCACACCTTC
TRBJ1-1 TRBD1 few TRBV4-3 CASSLRQGSNTEAFF TGCGCCAGCAGCCTAAGACAGGGGTCTAACACTGAAGCTTTCTTT
TRBJ1-5 TRBD1 - TRBV30 CAWSVGTGNQPQHF TGTGCCTGGAGTGTAGGGACAGGCAATCAGCCCCAGCATTTT
TRBJ1-4 - - TRBV30 CAWSASTNEKLFF TGTGCCTGGAGTGCTTCAACTAATGAAAAACTGTTTTTT
TRBJ1-2 TRBD1 - TRBV30 CAWSALGGASYGYTF TGTGCCTGGAGTGCGCTAGGGGGCGCTTCCTATGGCTACACCTTC
TRBJ2-4 - - TRBV10-2 CASSLARNIQYF TGCGCCAGCAGTCTAGCGAGAAACATTCAGTACTTC
TRBJ2-7 TRBD1 - TRBV6-5 CASRGPRGRSGEQYF TGTGCCAGCAGGGGCCCGAGGGGGCGTTCTGGAGAGCAGTACTTC
TRBJ2-3 - - TRBV6-4 CASSDQTDTQYF TGTGCCAGCAGTGACCAGACAGATACGCAGTATTTT
TRBJ2-5 - - TRBV29-1 CSVERQGLETQYF TGCAGCGTTGAGCGGCAGGGGTTAGAGACCCAGTACTTC
TRBJ2-7 TRBD2 - TRBV28 CASTLGTRRGYEQYF TGTGCCAGCACCCTGGGGACTAGGAGGGGCTACGAGCAGTACTTC
TRBJ2-7 - - TRBV5-6 CASSLGGALNEQYF TGTGCCAGCAGCTTGGGGGGCGCCTTAAACGAGCAGTACTTC
TRBJ1-1 TRBD1 - TRBV10-3 CAISESLRTGNTEAFF TGTGCCATCAGTGAGTCGTTAAGGACAGGGAACACTGAAGCTTTCTTT
TRBJ2-1 TRBD2 - TRBV6-6 CASSSGTSGGHEQFF TGTGCCAGCAGTTCGGGGACTAGCGGGGGCCACGAGCAGTTCTTC
TRBJ2-2 TRBD2 - TRBV29-1 CSVRLAGGTGELFF TGCAGCGTTAGACTAGCGGGAGGCACCGGGGAGCTGTTTTTT
TRBJ1-1 - - TRBV14 CASSQDKAGEAFF TGTGCCAGCAGCCAAGATAAGGCGGGGGAAGCTTTCTTT
TRBJ2-3 TRBD2 few TRBV28 CASSSPTSGATDTQYF TGTGCCAGCAGTTCCCCAACTAGCGGGGCGACAGATACGCAGTATTTT
TRBJ2-1 TRBD2 - TRBV9 CASSVAAGYNEQFF TGTGCCAGCAGCGTCGCAGCGGGATACAATGAGCAGTTCTTC
TRBJ1-6 - - TRBV27 CASTFSTSYNSPLHF TGTGCCAGCACCTTCTCCACAAGTTATAATTCACCCCTCCACTTT
TRBJ2-3 - - TRBV19 CASRQGHTQYF TGTGCCAGTAGACAGGGACATACGCAGTATTTT
TRBJ2-1 - - TRBV7-9 CASSSASSSDEQFF TGTGCCAGCAGCTCCGCCAGTTCTAGCGATGAGCAGTTCTTC
TRBJ2-5 TRBD2 - TRBV6-5 CASRGLAAEETQYF TGTGCCAGCAGAGGACTAGCGGCAGAAGAGACCCAGTACTTC
TRBJ1-2 - - TRBV5-1 CASSLEQGNYGYTF TGCGCCAGCAGCTTGGAACAGGGCAACTATGGCTACACCTTC
TRBJ2-7 - - TRBV19 CASSSRDIARGQYF TGTGCCAGTAGTTCCAGGGACATAGCCCGGGGGCAGTACTTC
TRBJ2-7 TRBD1 - TRBV6-1 CASRGTGVGEQYF TGTGCCAGCAGAGGGACAGGGGTGGGCGAGCAGTACTTC
TRBJ2-2 - - TRBV11-2 CASSLARRGNTGELFF TGTGCCAGCAGCTTAGCCCGTCGGGGGAACACCGGGGAGCTGTTTTTT
TRBJ2-6 TRBD1 - TRBV4-1 CASSRTSTGGGANVLTF TGCGCCAGCAGCCGCACTTCTACAGGGGGAGGGGCCAACGTCCTGACTTTC
TRBJ2-1 TRBD2 - TRBV13 CASSRGLAVYNEQFF TGTGCCAGCAGCAGGGGACTAGCGGTTTACAATGAGCAGTTCTTC
TRBJ2-5 TRBD2 - TRBV19 CASSLGTSPETQYF TGTGCCAGTAGTCTCGGGACTAGTCCGGAGACCCAGTACTTC
TRBJ2-7 TRBD2 - TRBV2 CASSDGTSGSEQYF TGTGCCAGCAGTGATGGGACTAGCGGGAGCGAGCAGTACTTC
TRBJ1-5 TRBD1 - TRBV10-3 CAISQGQGNQPQHF TGTGCCATCAGCCAGGGACAGGGCAATCAGCCCCAGCATTTT
TRBJ2-7 TRBD1 - TRBV28 CASSMGQTPYEQYF TGTGCCAGCAGTATGGGACAGACCCCCTACGAGCAGTACTTC
TRBJ2-7 - - TRBV7-8 CASSTQEGRVDEQYF TGTGCCAGCAGCACCCAAGAGGGTCGGGTCGACGAGCAGTACTTC
TRBJ1-3 - - TRBV4-3 CASSLDSGVSGNTIYF TGCGCCAGCAGCCTCGACTCCGGGGTCTCTGGAAACACCATATATTTT
TRBJ2-5 TRBD2 few TRBV27 CASSPRGRAGETQYF TGTGCCAGCAGTCCCCGCGGGAGGGCCGGGGAGACCCAGTACTTC
TRBJ2-5 - - TRBV7-7 CASSLGRGEQETQYF TGTGCCAGCAGCTTAGGCCGCGGGGAACAAGAGACCCAGTACTTC
TRBJ1-2 TRBD1 - TRBV7-9 CASSPTGAYGYTF TGTGCCAGCAGCCCTACAGGGGCCTATGGCTACACCTTC